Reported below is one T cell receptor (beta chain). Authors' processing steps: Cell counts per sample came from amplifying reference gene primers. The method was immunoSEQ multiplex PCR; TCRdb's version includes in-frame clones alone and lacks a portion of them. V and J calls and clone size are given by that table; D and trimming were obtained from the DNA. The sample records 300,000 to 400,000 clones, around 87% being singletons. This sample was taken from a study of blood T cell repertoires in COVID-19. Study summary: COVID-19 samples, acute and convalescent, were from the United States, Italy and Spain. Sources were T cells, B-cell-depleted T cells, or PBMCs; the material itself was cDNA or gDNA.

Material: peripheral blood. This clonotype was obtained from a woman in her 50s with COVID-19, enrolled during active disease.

The CDR3 DNA is TGCGCCAGCAGCCAAGGGAGCTTTTCCTACGAGCAGTACTTC. It is translated as CASSQGSFSYEQYF. The chain recombines TRBV4-1 with TRBJ2-7; no clear D. The V gene's germline CDR1 is MGHRA and CDR2 YSYEKL. Trimming pared 1 base from V and 1 base from J, leaving 8 bases between. The CDR3 contains 14 residues.